The rows below give T cell receptor beta chains drawn from one sample of a study of OX40 agonist ivuxolimab in advanced cancers. TCRdb's copy holds only in-frame clones and misses some; the assay was immunoSEQ multiplex PCR. The sample lists over 60,000 clones, 84% occurring once. The sample here was CD4+ or CD8+ T cells sorted from blood, taken in a trial of the OX40 agonist ivuxolimab. The receptors originated from an adult with an advanced solid tumor such as melanoma, head and neck, liver or kidney cancer. Each CDR3 is given with its conserved first and last residue. A D gene is named only where the DNA matches it firmly. Clone size appears in some rows only: once, few, many, or a class for an expanded clone.

d_call j_call v_call clone_size cdr3_aa cdr3_nt
NA TRBJ1-2 TRBV6-6 NA CASSYSIWDGYTF TGTGCCAGCAGTTACTCGATTTGGGATGGCTACACCTTC
NA TRBJ1-6 TRBV28 NA CASSLWGGRSSYNSPLHF TGTGCCAGCAGTTTATGGGGTGGACGGAGCTCCTATAATTCACCCCTCCACTTT
TRBD2 TRBJ2-2 TRBV2 NA CASSPGLNTGELFF TGTGCCAGCAGTCCGGGACTAAACACCGGGGAGCTGTTTTTT
NA TRBJ2-3 TRBV7-3 NA CASSLNIETDTQYF TGTGCCAGCAGCTTAAACATAGAAACAGATACGCAGTATTTT
TRBD1 TRBJ2-3 TRBV19 NA CASSQTGTGAGDTQYF TGTGCCAGTAGTCAGACCGGGACAGGGGCGGGAGATACGCAGTATTTT
TRBD1 TRBJ1-2 TRBV5-8 NA CASSLQDRESYGYTF TGTGCCAGCAGCTTGCAGGACAGGGAATCCTATGGCTACACCTTC
NA TRBJ2-5 TRBV2 NA CATSWGRQETQYF TGTGCCACCTCTTGGGGGCGCCAAGAGACCCAGTACTTC
NA TRBJ1-6 TRBV19 NA CASTRLGEGNSPLHF TGTGCCAGCACGAGGCTGGGGGAAGGTAATTCACCCCTCCACTTT
TRBD1 TRBJ1-2 TRBV7-2 NA CASSLRDRVYGYTF TGTGCCAGCAGCTTACGAGACAGGGTCTATGGCTACACCTTC
NA TRBJ1-3 TRBV6-5 NA CASSYSRGNTIYF TGTGCCAGCAGTTACTCTCGTGGAAACACCATATATTTT
NA TRBJ2-7 TRBV7-9 NA CASSQSGQSYEQYF TGTGCCAGCAGCCAATCCGGACAGTCCTACGAGCAGTACTTC
NA TRBJ2-5 TRBV7-6 NA CASSLAFTVEETQYF TGTGCCAGCAGCTTAGCTTTCACAGTAGAAGAGACCCAGTACTTC
TRBD1 TRBJ1-4 TRBV9 NA CASSGQGAFSEKLFF TGTGCCAGCAGCGGCCAGGGGGCGTTCAGTGAAAAACTGTTTTTT
NA TRBJ1-3 TRBV14 NA CASSPHTLAANTIYF TGTGCCAGCAGCCCACATACACTCGCGGCAAACACCATATATTTT
TRBD1 TRBJ1-5 TRBV30 NA CAWGSQGLSNQPQHF TGTGCCTGGGGCTCACAGGGGCTCAGCAATCAGCCCCAGCATTTT
NA TRBJ1-4 TRBV5-1 NA CATRQATNEKLFF TGCGCCACCCGACAGGCAACTAATGAAAAACTGTTTTTT
NA TRBJ1-1 TRBV7-2 NA CASSLETASMNTEAFF TGTGCCAGCAGCTTAGAGACGGCGTCCATGAACACTGAAGCTTTCTTT
NA TRBJ2-7 TRBV18 NA CASSPIGDEQYF TGTGCCAGCTCACCAATAGGAGACGAGCAGTACTTC
NA TRBJ2-1 TRBV21-1 NA CASSKRGGVGTSKTYNEQFF TGTGCCAGCAGCAAACGGGGGGGAGTCGGGACTAGTAAGACCTACAATGAGCAGTTCTTC
NA TRBJ2-1 TRBV4-3 once CASSQEGDPYNEQFF TGCGCCAGCAGCCAAGAGGGCGACCCATACAATGAGCAGTTCTTC
TRBD2 TRBJ2-4 TRBV4-1 NA CASSQEGGGGAKNIQYF TGCGCCAGCAGCCAAGAAGGCGGGGGGGGAGCCAAAAACATTCAGTACTTC
NA TRBJ1-5 TRBV28 NA CASRLAGQNQPQHF TGTGCCAGCCGGCTGGCAGGGCAGAATCAGCCCCAGCATTTT
NA TRBJ1-5 TRBV2 NA CASSEANANQPQHF TGTGCCAGCAGTGAAGCCAATGCCAATCAGCCCCAGCATTTT
TRBD1 TRBJ2-2 TRBV27 NA CASSYRGHTGELFF TGTGCCAGCAGTTACAGGGGGCACACCGGGGAGCTGTTTTTT
TRBD1 TRBJ1-5 TRBV2 NA CASSLRRGQGGQPQHF TGTGCCAGCAGCCTGAGGCGGGGACAGGGGGGGCAGCCCCAGCATTTT
TRBD1 TRBJ1-1 TRBV11-2 once CASSRTGGLNTEAFF TGTGCCAGCTCGAGGACAGGGGGCTTGAACACTGAAGCTTTCTTT
NA TRBJ2-3 TRBV7-2 NA CASSLDTISTDTQYF TGTGCCAGCAGCTTAGATACTATTAGCACAGATACGCAGTATTTT
NA TRBJ1-5 TRBV4-1 NA CASSLLAGFGQPQHF TGCGCCAGCAGCCTCCTAGCAGGGTTCGGCCAGCCCCAGCATTTT
TRBD2 TRBJ2-5 TRBV4-2 NA CASSQDIGEGLETQYF TGTGCCAGCAGCCAAGATATAGGGGAGGGCCTGGAAACCCAGTACTTC
NA TRBJ2-1 TRBV21-1 NA CASSKAGTSGNHNEQFF TGTGCCAGCAGCAAAGCAGGAACTAGCGGGAACCACAATGAGCAGTTCTTC
NA TRBJ1-1 TRBV6-1 NA CASSEHGGMNTEAFF TGTGCCAGCAGTGAACATGGGGGCATGAACACTGAAGCTTTCTTT
NA TRBJ1-2 TRBV6-1 NA CASSGQANYGYTF TGTGCCAGCAGTGGACAGGCTAACTATGGCTACACCTTC
NA TRBJ2-3 TRBV4-2 NA CASSQDRRITDTQYF TGTGCCAGCAGCCAAGATAGGCGGATCACAGATACGCAGTATTTT
TRBD1 TRBJ1-3 TRBV5-6 NA CASSTQGVDSGNTIYF TGTGCCAGCAGCACACAGGGGGTTGACTCTGGAAACACCATATATTTT
NA TRBJ1-5 TRBV18 NA CASSRGGIYQPQHF TGTGCCAGCTCACGGGGAGGGATTTATCAGCCCCAGCATTTT
NA TRBJ2-7 TRBV9 NA CASSVDVNRDYHEQYF TGTGCCAGCAGCGTAGACGTTAACAGGGACTATCACGAGCAGTACTTC
TRBD2 TRBJ2-2 TRBV7-2 NA CASTLAGGPRTGELFF TGTGCCAGCACCCTAGCGGGAGGGCCAAGGACCGGGGAGCTGTTTTTT
NA TRBJ1-1 TRBV5-1 NA CASSLDYTDTEAFF TGCGCCAGCAGCTTGGACTACACAGATACTGAAGCTTTCTTT
NA TRBJ2-6 TRBV2 NA CASKGGTAGANVLTF TGTGCCAGCAAAGGAGGAACCGCGGGGGCCAACGTCCTGACTTTC
NA TRBJ1-2 TRBV9 NA CASSARGGYGYTF TGTGCCAGCAGCGCGAGAGGGGGTTATGGCTACACCTTC
NA TRBJ2-7 TRBV29-1 NA CSVGVSGAGEQYF TGCAGCGTTGGGGTTTCTGGGGCGGGCGAGCAGTACTTC
TRBD2 TRBJ2-3 TRBV7-2 NA CASSFQIGGGPTDTQYF TGTGCCAGCAGCTTCCAAATCGGCGGGGGTCCCACAGATACGCAGTATTTT
NA TRBJ2-1 TRBV7-2 NA CASSRQLPNEQFF TGTGCCAGCAGCCGACAGCTTCCGAATGAGCAGTTCTTC
TRBD1 TRBJ2-7 TRBV28 NA CASSRDRASLCEQYF TGTGCCAGCAGCCGCGACAGGGCTTCCCTCTGCGAGCAGTACTTC
TRBD1 TRBJ1-5 TRBV18 few CASSPRQGILSSSNQPQHF TGTGCCAGCTCACCCCGACAGGGTATTTTGAGTAGTAGCAATCAGCCCCAGCATTTT
TRBD2 TRBJ2-7 TRBV7-2 NA CASSRGLAGVGYEQYF TGTGCCAGCAGCAGGGGACTAGCGGGAGTCGGCTACGAGCAGTACTTC
NA TRBJ1-3 TRBV4-3 NA CASSQDPFSGNTIYF TGCGCCAGCAGCCAAGACCCCTTCTCTGGAAACACCATATATTTT
TRBD2 TRBJ2-4 TRBV30 NA CAWSPWTSPPIIAKNIQYF TGTGCCTGGAGTCCCTGGACTAGTCCCCCCATTATAGCCAAAAACATTCAGTACTTC
NA TRBJ2-1 TRBV7-9 few CASSARTAYNEQFF TGTGCCAGCAGCGCTCGGACCGCGTACAATGAGCAGTTCTTC
NA TRBJ1-1 TRBV7-9 NA CASSAGVHTEAFF TGTGCCAGCAGCGCAGGGGTGCACACTGAAGCTTTCTTT
NA TRBJ1-3 TRBV28 NA CASSFGQLSGNTIYF TGTGCCAGCAGTTTTGGTCAGTTAAGTGGAAACACCATATATTTT
NA TRBJ2-7 TRBV28 NA CASTQGGLGSYEQYF TGTGCCAGCACCCAGGGGGGATTAGGCTCCTACGAGCAGTACTTC
NA TRBJ1-2 TRBV28 NA CASNFRDAQAYGYTF TGTGCCAGCAACTTCCGGGACGCCCAGGCCTATGGCTACACCTTC
NA TRBJ1-4 TRBV28 NA CASSTGTGNEKLFF TGTGCCAGCAGCACCGGGACGGGAAATGAAAAACTGTTTTTT